A selection of T cell receptor beta chains follows, all from one sample in a study of cytomegalovirus exposure and HLA in healthy donors. Assay used: immunoSEQ multiplex PCR; TCRdb lists only in-frame clones, some missing. This table has about 140,000 clones, around 78% appearing once. Sequencing was carried out using PBMCs. These receptor sequences come from a woman between 18 and 30 years old in good health and CMV-seropositive. Both conserved end residues are part of each CDR3. A D gene is named only where the DNA matches it firmly. For some rows the clone size is stated as once, few or many, or as a class when expanded; others skip it.

clone size	V gene	J gene	D gene	CDR3 DNA	CDR3 protein
-	TRBV27	TRBJ2-2	-	TGTGCCAGCAGTTTGTCGACAGATTACACCGGGGAGCTGTTTTTT	CASSLSTDYTGELFF
-	TRBV6-1	TRBJ2-5	-	TGTGCCAGCAGTCCCGTGGGGGGACCCCAAGAGACCCAGTACTTC	CASSPVGGPQETQYF
-	TRBV7-9	TRBJ1-4	-	TGTGCCAGCAGCTTAGGTGACGGAGGGGCTAATGAAAAACTGTTTTTT	CASSLGDGGANEKLFF
-	TRBV5-6	TRBJ2-7	TRBD2	TGTGCCAGCAGCGTACGGACGGGTCGGGGGGGCGAGCAGTACTTC	CASSVRTGRGGEQYF
-	TRBV10-3	TRBJ1-6	-	TGTGCCATCAGTGAGTCAGGGGGTTCTTATAATTCACCCCTCCACTTT	CAISESGGSYNSPLHF
-	TRBV5-1	TRBJ2-1	-	TGCGCCAGCAGCTTTCAGGGTAGCTCCTACAATGAGCAGTTCTTC	CASSFQGSSYNEQFF
-	TRBV7-2	TRBJ2-2	TRBD1	TGTGCCAGCAGCTCAACCACTCGGGGGACAGGAAACACCGGGGAGCTGTTTTTT	CASSSTTRGTGNTGELFF
-	TRBV5-6	TRBJ1-1	-	TGTGCCAGCAGCTTGGTTTCTGCGTGGACTGAAGCTTTCTTT	CASSLVSAWTEAFF
-	TRBV7-4	TRBJ2-4	-	TGTGCCAGCAGCTTGAGACAGTTCCTTCTAGCCAAAAACATTCAGTACTTC	CASSLRQFLLAKNIQYF
-	TRBV19	TRBJ2-7	-	TGTGCCAGTAGTCACAGGGTTTTTAAGGACGAGCAGTACTTC	CASSHRVFKDEQYF
-	TRBV7-9	TRBJ2-6	-	TGTGCCAGCAGCTTCCAGGACTCTGGGGCCAACGTCCTGACTTTC	CASSFQDSGANVLTF
-	TRBV5-1	TRBJ1-1	TRBD1	TGCGCCAGCAGCTTATATACAGGGGCGCGTACTGAAGCTTTCTTT	CASSLYTGARTEAFF
-	TRBV30	TRBJ2-7	-	TGTGCCTGGAGCTTCCAGGGGTACGAGCAGTACTTC	CAWSFQGYEQYF
-	TRBV10-3	TRBJ2-7	TRBD1	TGTGCCATCAGTGAGCCCGGGACAGGGGGCGGGTACGAGCAGTACTTC	CAISEPGTGGGYEQYF
-	TRBV4-2	TRBJ1-4	TRBD1	TGTGCCAGCAGCCAAGATTGGGGACAGGGACTCCTCCTGTTTTTT	CASSQDWGQGLLLFF
-	TRBV5-5	TRBJ1-3	-	TGTGCCAGCAGCTTGGAACAGGGAGTAAACACCATATATTTT	CASSLEQGVNTIYF
-	TRBV7-2	TRBJ1-4	-	TGTGCCAGCAGCACCGGACAGAGTGAAAAACTGTTTTTT	CASSTGQSEKLFF
-	TRBV29-1	TRBJ1-5	TRBD1	TGCAGCGTCCTTCCGGGACAGGGGCCGAATCAGCCCCAGCATTTT	CSVLPGQGPNQPQHF
few	TRBV19	TRBJ1-6	-	TGTGCCAGTAGTATAGTGCAGACAAGCTCCTATAATTCACCCCTCCACTTT	CASSIVQTSSYNSPLHF
-	TRBV27	TRBJ2-7	TRBD2	TGTGCCAGCAGTTTACTCGCGGGGGGAAACAGCGAGCAGTACTTC	CASSLLAGGNSEQYF
few	TRBV5-6	TRBJ1-4	-	TGTGCCAGCAGCTTGGGTGGCCAGGGTGGTGAAAAACTGTTTTTT	CASSLGGQGGEKLFF
-	TRBV9	TRBJ2-2	-	TGTGCCAGCAGAGGGACACTCACCGGGGAGCTGTTTTTT	CASRGTLTGELFF